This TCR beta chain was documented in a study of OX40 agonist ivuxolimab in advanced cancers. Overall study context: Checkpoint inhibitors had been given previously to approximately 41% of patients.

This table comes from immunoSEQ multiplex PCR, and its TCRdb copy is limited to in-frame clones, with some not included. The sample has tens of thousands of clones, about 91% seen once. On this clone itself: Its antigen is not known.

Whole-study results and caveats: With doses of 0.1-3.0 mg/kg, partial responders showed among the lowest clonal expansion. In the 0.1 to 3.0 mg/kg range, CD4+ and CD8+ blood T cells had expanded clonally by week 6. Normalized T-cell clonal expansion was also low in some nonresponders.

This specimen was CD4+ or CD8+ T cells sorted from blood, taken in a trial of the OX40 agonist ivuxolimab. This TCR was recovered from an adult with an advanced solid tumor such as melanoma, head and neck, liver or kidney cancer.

The CDR3 DNA follows: TGTGCCATCGCCAGGGGGGACTATGGCTACACCTTC. Its translation: CAIARGDYGYTF. V is TRBV28 and J is TRBJ1-2; 7 bases match TRBD1. The CDR3 totals 12 residues. CDR1 MDHEN and CDR2 SYDVKM come from the germline V gene. J gave up 3 bases and V 10 bases, and 5 bases lay outside the gene matches.